This T cell receptor beta chain is from a study of blood T cell repertoires in COVID-19. With V trimmed by 5 bases and J by 6 bases, 4 bases remained unmatched. This CDR3 comprises 15 residues. Germline V gene data show CDR1 as SGHTA and CDR2 as FQGTGA. The method was immunoSEQ multiplex PCR; TCRdb's version includes in-frame clones alone and lacks a portion of them. The sample has about 80,000 clones; 85% are singletons. The sequencing input was peripheral blood. This chain connects TRBV7-3 to TRBJ2-1, with 13 bases identical to TRBD2. This receptor was obtained from a man in his forties or fifties with COVID-19, enrolled during active disease. CDR3 loop: CASSQLAGGVNEQFF. The CDR3 DNA reads as TGTGCCAGCAGCCAACTAGCGGGAGGGGTCAATGAGCAGTTCTTC.